Presented here are 27 T cell receptor beta chains from one specimen sequenced in a study of T-cell memory formation after mild COVID-19. TCRdb fed the 5' RACE reads into MiXCR, producing one record per CDR3 protein. The data show 250,000 to 300,000 distinct CDR3 sequences, with about a sixth seen just once and 22% held by the top ten. The specimen sequenced was PBMCs or a T cell subset sorted from them (not recorded which). These receptors all stem from a man aged 18 to 29 who had mild COVID-19 (a few samples of this study predate the infection). Cell type and time point are not known.

The chain combines TRBV5-6 with TRBJ2-1; the match to TRBD2 covers 10 bases. From germline, CDR1 is SGHDT and CDR2 YYEEEE. The CDR3 is made up of 16 amino acids. V was pared by 4 bases and J by 7 bases, with 11 bases of the junction left unmatched. CDR3 coding DNA: TGTGCCAGCAGCGCCTTGGGACTAGCGCTACAAAATGAGCAGTTCTTC. Translation gives CASSALGLALQNEQFF.

The V call is TRBV6-5, the J call TRBJ2-5, with D unresolved. Germline CDR1 is MNHEY and CDR2 is SVGAGI. V lost 5 bases to trimming and J lost 5 bases, with 18 bases between them. The CDR3 spans 15 residues. The CDR3 sequence is CASSPAYERSETQYF. CDR3 coding DNA: TGTGCCAGCAGTCCAGCTTACGAGAGAAGTGAGACCCAGTACTTC.

The rearrangement joins TRBV7-9 to TRBJ2-1, with 9 bases that match TRBD1. V shed 5 bases and J 8 bases; nucleotides not matched to a gene: 19. The CDR3 consists of 18 residues. From germline, CDR1 is SEHNR and CDR2 FQNEAQ (reference sequence). The CDR3 here is CASSPIGHRGQKVYEQFF. In DNA, the CDR3 is TGTGCCAGCAGCCCGATAGGACACAGGGGGCAGAAGGTCTATGAGCAGTTCTTC.

The V gene is TRBV6-5, the J gene TRBJ1-1; D perhaps matches TRBD1 (5 bases). The CDR3 covers 16 residues. V gave up 0 bases and J gave up 0 bases, with 11 bases separating them. Germline values: CDR1 MNHEY, CDR2 SVGAGI. The CDR3 DNA sequence: TGTGCCAGCAGTTACTCCGGGGCAGTAATGAACACTGAAGCTTTCTTT. Translation gives CASSYSGAVMNTEAFF.

The V and J genes are TRBV7-9 and TRBJ2-1, with D possibly called TRBD1 or TRBD2 (6 bases each). The CDR3 loop spans 15 amino acids. V shed 4 bases and J shed 10 bases, with 20 bases lying between them. Germline V gives CDR1 SEHNR, CDR2 FQNEAQ (reference sequence). CDR3 in DNA: TGTGCCAGCAGCTCACGAGGGGGAGGCCCCAGAGAGCAGTTCTTC. The encoded protein is CASSSRGGGPREQFF.

The table lists this clonotype with a few counts. This sequence joins TRBV27 and TRBJ2-5; 8 bases agree with TRBD2. The J segment lost 5 bases and the V segment lost 6 bases, leaving 11 bases of the junction unmatched. There are 15 residues in the CDR3. Germline CDR1 reads MNHEY; CDR2 reads SMNVEV (reference sequence). This CDR3 reads CASSPRRGGTETQYF. CDR3 bases: TGTGCCAGCAGCCCACGCCGGGGGGGGACCGAGACCCAGTACTTC.

This chain joins TRBV5-1 and TRBJ2-7; D is possibly TRBD2 (6 bases). Trimming took 7 bases from V and 3 from J, leaving 11 bases between them. The length of the CDR3 is 12 residues. Germline V gene sequence: CDR1 SGHRS, CDR2 YFSETQ. The CDR3 sequence is CASGEGLYEQYF. In nucleotides, the CDR3 is TGCGCCAGCGGAGAGGGACTCTACGAGCAGTACTTC.

This clonotype showed up just a few times. This chain connects TRBV3-1 to TRBJ1-2, with D uncertain. This CDR3 is built from 11 residues. V lost 6 bases, J lost 14 bases, and 16 bases lay in between. Per germline, CDR1 LGHDT and CDR2 YNNKEL (reference sequence). The CDR3 loop reads CASSDGMEETF. In DNA, the CDR3 is TGTGCCAGCAGTGATGGAATGGAGGAAACCTTC.

This clonotype came up many times. The V gene is TRBV5-1, the J gene TRBJ1-2, with D unclear. Looked up from germline, CDR1 is SGHRS and CDR2 is YFSETQ. V lost 1 base to trimming and J lost 7 bases, with 11 bases between them. The CDR3 contains 13 residues. CDR3 sequence (DNA): TGCGCCAGCAGCTTGATGGCAGAAGGTGGCTACACCTTC. Amino acid sequence: CASSLMAEGGYTF.

There are many counts of this clonotype. CDR3 nucleotide sequence: TGCGCCAGCAGCTCCGGACAGGGGGATGGCTACACCTTC. Encoded protein: CASSSGQGDGYTF. V is TRBV5-1 and J is TRBJ1-2; 10 nucleotides match TRBD1. The CDR3 covers 13 residues. Trimming cost V 3 bases and J 6 bases; bases outside gene matches: 2. Germline values: CDR1 SGHRS, CDR2 YFSETQ.

The CDR3 region has the DNA TGCGCCAGCAGCCAGGCAACAGGGTTGGCCCAGCATTTT. Amino acid sequence: CASSQATGLAQHF. The chain joins TRBV4-1 to TRBJ1-5; TRBD1 might be the D (6 bases). V gave up 3 bases and J gave up 11 bases, with 14 bases separating them. The germline gives CDR1 MGHRA, CDR2 YSYEKL. This CDR3 region has 13 residues.

This clonotype was recorded a few times. V and J are TRBV28 and TRBJ1-6; 7 bases are a match to TRBD1. Germline V gene lookup returns CDR1 MDHEN and CDR2 SYDVKM. CDR3 size: 15 residues. Trimming cost V 4 bases and J 7 bases; bases outside gene matches: 7. The CDR3 sequence is CASSSGSQGNSPLHF. CDR3 DNA: TGTGCCAGCAGTTCCGGCTCACAGGGGAATTCACCCCTCCACTTT.

The chain joins TRBV5-1 to TRBJ1-2; the D is unclear. Germline CDR1 reads SGHRS; CDR2 reads YFSETQ. This CDR3 comprises 17 residues. The germline V and J ends were trimmed by 5 bases and 2 bases, with 22 bases remaining between them. Written as DNA, the CDR3 is TGCGCCAGCAGACGGCCGGGAAGGAAGAATGAAAACTATGGCTACACCTTC. It is translated as CASRRPGRKNENYGYTF.

This clonotype was picked up a small number of times. The chain couples TRBV4-1 to TRBJ2-1; D unclear. CDR3 length: 15 residues. Trimming took off 4 bases at V and 6 bases at J, with 16 bases between the two ends. Germline CDR1 MGHRA, CDR2 YSYEKL. The CDR3 protein is CASSPSRLWGNEQFF. For the CDR3, the DNA is TGCGCCAGCAGCCCCTCGCGGCTGTGGGGCAATGAGCAGTTCTTC.

The chain has TRBV7-9 and TRBJ2-7; a possible D gene is TRBD2 (6 bases). V was cut by 5 bases and J by 5 bases, with 13 bases left in between. The CDR3 loop spans 13 amino acids. Per the germline V gene, CDR1 is SEHNR and CDR2 is FQNEAQ (reference sequence). The CDR3 DNA reads TGTGCCAGCAGCCCTCCTGGGACTGACGAGCAGTACGTC. It yields the protein CASSPPGTDEQYV.

This clonotype was detected many times. The chain links TRBV21-1 to TRBJ2-5; the table's D call, TRBD1, has no DNA check behind it. TRBV21-1 is labeled a pseudogene. CDR3 length equals 13 residues. This CDR3 is CASSPGGKETQYF. The CDR3 DNA sequence: TGTGCCAGCAGCCCGGGGGGGAAAGAGACCCAGTACTTC.

V is TRBV7-2 and J is TRBJ2-1, with D unresolved. CDR1 is SGHTA and CDR2 is FQGNSA in the germline V gene. The CDR3 is 13 amino acids. The V and J ends lost 2 bases and 4 bases respectively, with 6 bases between them. The CDR3 DNA reads TGTGCCAGCAGCTTATCTCGGTACAATGAGCAGTTCTTC. Protein product: CASSLSRYNEQFF.

This clonotype was seen only a few times. The J gene is TRBJ2-3, the V gene TRBV6-6; 10 nucleotides match TRBD2. Germline trimming cut 0 bases from V and 5 bases from J; bases unmatched to any gene: 2. The CDR3 consists of 15 residues. Per germline, CDR1 MNHNY and CDR2 SVGAGI (reference sequence). The CDR3 coding sequence is TGTGCCAGCAGTTACTCGCCTAGCGGGAGAGATACGCAGTATTTT. It translates to CASSYSPSGRDTQYF.

This clonotype was counted a few times. The chain couples TRBV18 to TRBJ1-1; TRBD1 aligns across 7 bases. The CDR3 totals 21 residues. Germline CDR1 is KGHSH and CDR2 is LQKENI. The trim removed 2 bases at V and 1 base at J, leaving 22 bases unmatched. The CDR3, as DNA: TGTGCCAGCTCACCAACTATTCGCGTGGCGGGGCTGGGACAGAAGAACACTGAAGCTTTCTTT. Its protein is CASSPTIRVAGLGQKNTEAFF.

In this sample, this clonotype turned up a few times. J is TRBJ1-2 and V is TRBV3-1; D perhaps matches TRBD1 (5 bases). The CDR3 is made up of 15 amino acids. V shed 4 bases and J shed 4 bases, with 16 bases lying between them. Germline-derived CDR1 and CDR2 are LGHDT and YNNKEL (reference sequence). Written as DNA, the CDR3 is TGTGCCAGCAGCCGAGGGACCGTCTTTCCCTATGGCTACACCTTC. The encoded protein is CASSRGTVFPYGYTF.

This clonotype was observed a handful of times. V gene TRBV7-9 combines with J gene TRBJ2-1; D might be TRBD2 (5 bases). The CDR3 has 15 amino acids. Germline V gives CDR1 SEHNR, CDR2 FQNEAQ (reference sequence). Trimming took 8 bases from V and 4 from J, leaving 18 bases between them. The CDR3 loop is CASWSLDAKYNEQFF. The DNA of the CDR3 is TGTGCCAGCTGGTCACTAGACGCCAAATACAATGAGCAGTTCTTC.

In its sample, this clonotype was seen many times. This rearrangement joins TRBV29-1 to TRBJ2-1, with D possibly matching TRBD2 (5 bases). CDR1 and CDR2 (germline): SQVTM, ANQGSEA. V gave up 0 bases and J gave up 4 bases, with 25 bases separating them. CDR3 size: 19 residues. CDR3 sequence: CSVEEGGSGEISPYNEQFF. The DNA for the CDR3 is TGCAGCGTTGAAGAAGGTGGCAGCGGAGAAATCAGCCCTTACAATGAGCAGTTCTTC.

Only a few counts were recorded for this clonotype. V gene TRBV10-2 combines with J gene TRBJ2-1; 11 positions match TRBD1. V gave up 4 bases and J gave up 6 bases; unmatched junction bases: 2. Germline CDR1 reads WSHSY; CDR2 reads SAAADI. This CDR3 contains 14 residues. The CDR3 nucleotides read TGCGCCAGCAGTGGGACAGGGGGCTTCAATGAGCAGTTCTTC. Amino acid sequence: CASSGTGGFNEQFF.

In this sample, this clonotype turned up a few times. The chain carries TRBV6-2 or TRBV6-3 and TRBJ2-4; 8 bases agree with TRBD2. Per the germline V gene, CDR1 is MNHEY and CDR2 is SVGEGT. The CDR3 has 14 amino acids. V gave up 7 bases and J gave up 7 bases; unmatched junction bases: 9. The CDR3 spells CASIEAGASNIQYF. In DNA form, the CDR3 reads TGTGCCAGCATTGAAGCGGGGGCGAGCAACATTCAGTACTTC.

The rearrangement links TRBV27 to TRBJ1-6; 10 nucleotides align to TRBD1. The trim removed 5 bases at V and 7 bases at J, leaving 14 bases unmatched. Germline CDR1 MNHEY, CDR2 SMNVEV (reference sequence). There are 18 residues in the CDR3. The CDR3 protein is CASSPRDRGQTGNSPLHF. The CDR3 bases are TGTGCCAGCAGTCCCCGGGACAGGGGCCAGACGGGAAATTCACCCCTCCACTTT.

The chain has TRBV29-1 and TRBJ1-2, with TRBD1 identical over 8 bases. The CDR3 length is 14 residues. V shed 4 bases and J 8 bases; nucleotides not matched to a gene: 12. Germline V gene data show CDR1 as SQVTM and CDR2 as ANQGSEA. The CDR3 loop reads CSVGGLQGAEGYTF. CDR3 DNA sequence: TGCAGCGTTGGGGGGCTCCAGGGGGCAGAGGGCTACACCTTC.

There are a few counts of this clonotype. The J gene is TRBJ2-7, the V gene TRBV4-1; D ambiguous. The CDR3 is 14 amino acids. The germline V and J ends were trimmed by 1 base and 1 base, with 8 bases remaining between them. CDR1 MGHRA and CDR2 YSYEKL come from the germline V gene. CDR3: CASSQVKGSYEQYV. The CDR3 coding sequence is TGCGCCAGCAGCCAAGTAAAGGGATCCTACGAGCAGTACGTC.